The next 14 T cell receptor beta chains were all read from a single sample in a study of blood T cell repertoires in COVID-19. Measured with immunoSEQ multiplex PCR; TCRdb has only the in-frame clones, and not every one. The table lists about 9,200 clones, 80% of them singletons. The sequenced material came from peripheral blood. Every receptor here comes from a man between 65 and 85 years old with active COVID-19.

This clone was detected only a few times. For the CDR3, the DNA is TGTGCCAGCAAGAGGGCACTTAATGAAAAACTGTTTTTT. Translation: CASKRALNEKLFF. The chain is built from TRBV2 and TRBJ1-4; no firm D call. The CDR3 spans 13 residues. V was trimmed by 7 bases and J by 4 bases, leaving 10 bases between them. CDR1 is SNHLY, CDR2 FYNNEI, per germline. Based on the CDR3 plus reference TRBV2 and TRBJ1-4, the full variable domain is EPEVTQTPSHQVTQMGQEVILRCVPISNHLYFYWYRQILGQKVEFLVSFYNNEISEKSEIFDDQFSVERPDGSNFTLKIRSTKLEDSAMYFCASKRALNEKLFFGSGTQLSVL.

This chain joins TRBV7-2 and TRBJ2-1; 8 bases map to TRBD2. V shed 2 bases, J shed 7 bases, and the junction held 7 bases outside the gene matches. CDR3 length equals 15 residues. Germline assignment: CDR1 SGHTA and CDR2 FQGNSA. CDR3 in amino acids: CASSLTREGRNEQFF. Written as DNA, the CDR3 is TGTGCCAGCAGCTTAACCCGGGAGGGCCGGAATGAGCAGTTCTTC. Variable domain in full (rest from reference TRBV7-2 and TRBJ2-1): GAGVSQSPSNKVTEKGKDVELRCDPISGHTALYWYRQSLGQGLEFLIYFQGNSAPDKSGLPSDRFSAERTGGSVSTLTIQRTQQEDSAVYLCASSLTREGRNEQFFGPGTRLTVL.

V gene TRBV9 combines with J gene TRBJ1-6; 12 nucleotides line up with TRBD1. Trimming cost V 3 bases and J 4 bases; bases outside gene matches: 8. CDR1 and CDR2 from the germline V gene are SGDLS and YYNGEE. This CDR3 region has 18 residues. The CDR3, as DNA: TGTGCCAGCAGCGGAGGGACAGGGGGCGGCGGATATAATTCACCCCTCCACTTT. Translated, it gives CASSGGTGGGGYNSPLHF. Together with reference TRBV9 and TRBJ1-6, the CDR3 gives the full variable domain: DSGVTQTPKHLITATGQRVTLRCSPRSGDLSVYWYQQSLDQGLQFLIQYYNGEERAKGNILERFSAQQFPDLHSELNLSSLELGDSALYFCASSGGTGGGGYNSPLHFGNGTRLTVT.

This rearrangement joins TRBV4-3 to TRBJ2-4; tentatively, D is TRBD2 (6 bases). Germline assignment: CDR1 LGHNA and CDR2 YSLEER. The V and J ends lost 0 bases and 0 bases respectively, with 24 bases between them. The CDR3 has 21 amino acids. CDR3 in DNA: TGCGCCAGCAGCCAAGAGTACGGGGGAATTCTCGGCATGCTAGCCAAAAACATTCAGTACTTC. Its protein product is CASSQEYGGILGMLAKNIQYF.

The rearrangement uses TRBV18 and TRBJ1-1; 7 bases fit TRBD1. Germline CDR1 reads KGHSH; CDR2 reads LQKENI. This CDR3 contains 16 residues. The J segment lost 11 bases and the V segment lost 0 bases, leaving 15 bases of the junction unmatched. DNA of the CDR3: TGTGCCAGCTCACCACCAAATGGTGACATCCAGGGGGGCGCTTTCTTT. It is translated as CASSPPNGDIQGGAFF.

The rearrangement links TRBV21-1 to TRBJ2-7; TRBD1, the D gene given by the table, was not confirmed from the DNA. TRBV21-1 is noted as a pseudogene. The CDR3 covers 16 residues. In DNA form, the CDR3 reads TGTGCCAGCAGCGACAGGGAACAGACTAGATCCTACGAGCAGTACTTC. Protein product: CASSDREQTRSYEQYF.

V gene TRBV7-8 combines with J gene TRBJ2-1; TRBD2 matches at 7 bases. Per the germline V gene, CDR1 is SGHVS and CDR2 is FQNEAQ. The V segment lost 6 bases and the J segment 10 bases; nucleotides outside the gene matches: 21. CDR3 length equals 17 residues. This CDR3 reads CASSSSSGPNPQQEQFF. The CDR3 bases are TGTGCCAGCAGTTCCTCTAGCGGACCTAATCCCCAACAGGAGCAGTTCTTC.

The rearrangement uses TRBV5-1 and TRBJ1-1; the D gene is possibly TRBD1 (5 bases). From germline, CDR1 is SGHRS and CDR2 YFSETQ. The length of the CDR3 is 15 residues. The germline V and J ends were trimmed by 5 bases and 7 bases, with 21 bases remaining between them. The CDR3 region is CASRLSTAPGGEAFF. The CDR3 DNA reads as TGCGCCAGCAGGTTGTCGACAGCCCCGGGGGGTGAAGCTTTCTTT.

This sequence joins TRBV18 and TRBJ2-3; 10 positions match TRBD2. CDR1 KGHSH and CDR2 LQKENI come from the germline V gene. The CDR3 contains 22 residues. V gave up 0 bases and J gave up 4 bases; unmatched junction bases: 22. Written as DNA, the CDR3 is TGTGCCAGCTCACCACCTTGGCCCCGATTTTCCCTTTTAGCGGGAGGCCCAGATACGCAGTATTTT. Translation: CASSPPWPRFSLLAGGPDTQYF.

The sample holds one count of this clone. The chain uses TRBV20-1 and TRBJ2-5; D not resolved. Germline CDR1 is DFQATT and CDR2 is SNEGSKA (reference sequence). The CDR3 has 10 residues. V dropped 6 bases and J dropped 4 bases, with 6 bases sitting between them. The chain's CDR3 is CSAERETQYF. The DNA of the CDR3 is TGCAGTGCAGAGCGAGAGACCCAGTACTTC.

The V and J genes are TRBV13 and TRBJ2-5; perhaps TRBD1 as D (6 bases). The CDR3 covers 13 residues. V lost 3 bases and J lost 3, with 8 bases in between. The germline V gene encodes CDR1 PRHDT and CDR2 FYEKMQ (reference sequence). CDR3 amino acids: CASSFDRKETQYF. The CDR3 bases are TGTGCCAGCAGCTTCGACAGGAAAGAGACCCAGTACTTC. The full variable domain, its missing parts supplied by reference TRBV13 and TRBJ2-5, is AAGVIQSPRHLIKEKRETATLKCYPIPRHDTVYWYQQGPGQDPQFLISFYEKMQSDKGSIPDRFSAQQFSDYHSELNMSSLELGDSALYFCASSFDRKETQYFGPGTRLLVL.

This clone came up a few times. The chain recombines TRBV12-3 or TRBV12-4 with TRBJ1-1; 10 bases line up with TRBD1. After removal of 1 base from V and 10 bases from J, the junction contained 0 bases not matched to a gene. This CDR3 region has 12 residues. The CDR3 is CASSLGQGAAFF. CDR3 bases: TGTGCCAGCAGTTTAGGACAGGGGGCAGCTTTCTTT.

The gene calls are TRBV7-2 and TRBJ1-6; TRBD1 is a possible D gene (5 bases). Germline values: CDR1 SGHTA, CDR2 FQGNSA. Trimming removed 3 bases from V and 13 bases from J, with 19 bases in between. The CDR3 has 15 amino acids. CDR3 in amino acids: CASSFRRGRHQPLHF. CDR3 sequence (DNA): TGTGCCAGCAGCTTTAGGAGGGGCCGACATCAGCCCCTCCACTTT.

The genes are TRBV19 and TRBJ1-1; D perhaps matches TRBD1 (6 bases). The CDR3 length is 15 residues. Deletions cut 3 bases from V and 2 bases from J, with 13 bases between. Germline V CDR1 and CDR2: LNHDA, SQIVND (reference sequence). The CDR3 DNA reads as TGTGCCAGTAGTATTCCAGGGGTGGCTAACACTGAAGCTTTCTTT. It encodes CASSIPGVANTEAFF.